This TCR beta chain was sequenced during a study of blood T cell repertoires in COVID-19. Methods used by the authors: How many nucleated cells were present was estimated from reference gene primer amplification. Profiling relied on immunoSEQ multiplex PCR, and the TCRdb table lists in-frame clones only, not all of them. V, J and clone size are taken as reported in that table, and D and trimming were inferred from the DNA itself. The sample consists of some 83,000 clones, about 83% of them appearing once. The V end was cut by 9 bases, the J end by 2 bases, with 12 bases between. From germline, CDR1 is MDHEN and CDR2 SYDVKM. This CDR3 is built from 13 residues.

The chain couples TRBV28 to TRBJ2-3, with D tentatively TRBD2 (6 bases). This sequence was found in a man aged 45-60 years with active COVID-19. Sequencing was carried out using peripheral blood. The CDR3, as DNA: TGTGCCAGTCTTGGGAGGAACACAGATACGCAGTATTTT. This codes for CASLGRNTDTQYF.